The 6 T cell receptor beta chains below were found in one sample sequenced in a study of cytomegalovirus exposure and HLA in healthy donors. Amplification used 60 Vbeta primers and 13 Jbeta primers. Assay used: immunoSEQ multiplex PCR; TCRdb lists only in-frame clones, some missing. The sample has under 200,000 clones; roughly 77% are singletons. Sequencing was done on a sample of PBMCs. Source of these receptors: a man aged 45-60 years in good health and CMV-seropositive.

The rearrangement joins TRBV6-1 to TRBJ1-1; perhaps TRBD1 as D (6 bases). Germline V gene sequence: CDR1 MNHNS, CDR2 SASEGT. Between the trimmed V and J ends, which lost 7 bases and 1 base, there was a span of 16 bases. The CDR3 contains 15 residues. As DNA, the CDR3 is TGTGCCAGCACCCGACAGGTAGCTACGAACACTGAAGCTTTCTTT. This gives the protein CASTRQVATNTEAFF.

This clone has just a few counts. The chain links TRBV7-9 to TRBJ1-6, with D possibly matching TRBD1 (5 bases). CDR1 and CDR2 (germline): SEHNR, FQNEAQ (reference sequence). The CDR3 sequence is 15 residues long. The V gene lost 2 bases and the J gene lost 6 bases, with 11 bases spanning the gap. CDR3 amino acids: CASSLQGRANSPLHF. The CDR3 nucleotides read TGTGCCAGCAGCTTACAGGGAAGGGCTAATTCACCCCTCCACTTT.

The chain carries TRBV18 and TRBJ2-3; 9 nucleotides match TRBD2. V lost 5 bases and J lost 2; bases outside the gene matches: 5. The CDR3 consists of 15 residues. Germline CDR1 and CDR2: KGHSH and LQKENI. The CDR3 nucleotides are TGTGCCAGCTCATGGCGGGGGGGAAACACAGATACGCAGTATTTT. It yields the protein CASSWRGGNTDTQYF. The full variable domain, completed using reference TRBV18 and TRBJ2-3, is NAGVMQNPRHLVRRRGQEARLRCSPMKGHSHVYWYRQLPEEGLKFMVYLQKENIIDESGMPKERFSAEFPKEGPSILRIQQVVRGDSAAYFCASSWRGGNTDTQYFGPGTRLTVL.

The CDR3 region is CASSQGQGADTGELFF. The CDR3 DNA is TGTGCCAGTAGCCAAGGACAGGGGGCTGACACCGGGGAGCTGTTTTTT. The chain joins TRBV19 to TRBJ2-2, with TRBD1 matching 11 bases. The CDR3 loop spans 16 amino acids. The V segment lost 6 bases and the J segment 3 bases; nucleotides outside the gene matches: 6. Germline CDR1 is LNHDA and CDR2 is SQIVND (reference sequence).

The rearrangement links TRBV5-1 to TRBJ1-1, with TRBD1 matching over 8 bases. V lost 4 bases, J lost 3 bases, and 8 bases stayed unmatched. CDR1 is SGHRS and CDR2 is YFSETQ in the germline V gene. This CDR3 is 15 amino acids long. The CDR3: CASSTRTGGYTEAFF. In DNA, the CDR3 is TGCGCCAGCAGCACTCGAACAGGGGGGTACACTGAAGCTTTCTTT. Complete variable domain (other parts from reference TRBV5-1 and TRBJ1-1): KAGVTQTPRYLIKTRGQQVTLSCSPISGHRSVSWYQQTPGQGLQFLFEYFSETQRNKGNFPGRFSGRQFSNSRSEMNVSTLELGDSALYLCASSTRTGGYTEAFFGQGTRLTVV.

This chain uses TRBV19 with TRBJ2-3, with 11 nucleotides matching TRBD2. The V gene's germline CDR1 is LNHDA and CDR2 SQIVND (reference sequence). With V trimmed by 4 bases and J by 5 bases, 8 bases remained unmatched. The CDR3 consists of 16 residues. The CDR3 sequence is CASSTLAGGGRDTQYF. The CDR3 nucleotides are TGTGCCAGTAGTACCCTAGCGGGGGGAGGCAGAGATACGCAGTATTTT.